This passage covers 29 T cell receptor beta chains from one sample sequenced in a study of identical twins. Each CDR3 protein is one row after TCRdb ran MiXCR on the 5' RACE reads. The data show just under 550,000 distinct CDR3 sequences, roughly 15% seen once. These data were likewise used in another study, on yellow fever vaccine responses in identical twins.

The sample consisted of CD4+ T cells sorted from blood. These receptor sequences come from a young woman in good health.

J is TRBJ1-2 and V is TRBV5-8; 9 nucleotides line up with TRBD1. J was trimmed by 8 bases and V by 1 base; bases with no gene match: 12. There are 16 residues in the CDR3. Germline CDR1 SGHTS, CDR2 YDEGEE. Here the CDR3 reads CASSLRDRVRESGYTF. In DNA, the CDR3 is TGTGCCAGCAGCTTGCGGGACAGGGTTAGAGAGAGCGGCTACACCTTC.

This clonotype was found a few times. This rearrangement joins TRBV12-3 or TRBV12-4 to TRBJ2-3, with D perhaps given as TRBD1 or TRBD2 (5 bases each). There are 14 residues in the CDR3. Trimming took 8 bases from V and 2 from J, leaving 14 bases between them. CDR3 nucleotides: TGTGCCAGCCGCCTTGGGGGTCCCACAGATACGCAGTATTTT. This sequence encodes CASRLGGPTDTQYF.

The rearrangement joins TRBV7-6 to TRBJ2-2, with 7 bases matching TRBD1. J lost 7 bases, V lost 4 bases, and 6 bases had no gene match. The CDR3 spans 14 residues. Looked up from germline, CDR1 is SGHVS and CDR2 is FNYEAQ. For the CDR3, the DNA is TGTGCCAGCAGCTCAGTACAGGGGAACGGGGAGCTGTTTTTT. Residues: CASSSVQGNGELFF.

This clonotype has just a few counts. This chain connects TRBV21-1 to TRBJ2-7; the tabulated D call, TRBD1, remains unverified against the DNA. TRBV21-1 represents a pseudogene. CDR3 size: 13 residues. CDR3 DNA: TGTGCCACCCCTTCATACAGGGGTCACGAGCAGTACTTC. Its translation is CATPSYRGHEQYF.

This clonotype has ten or more counts. The chain recombines TRBV5-1 with TRBJ1-6, with a possible D match to TRBD1 (5 bases). The CDR3 length is 13 residues. CDR1 SGHRS and CDR2 YFSETQ come from the germline V gene. V lost 0 bases and J lost 10, with 8 bases in between. The CDR3: CASSLAGRSPLHF. CDR3 coding DNA: TGCGCCAGCAGCTTGGCAGGGCGATCACCCCTCCACTTT.

The gene calls are TRBV20-1 and TRBJ2-1; D unclear. CDR3 size: 14 residues. Deletions cut 1 base from V and 3 bases from J, with 10 bases between. The germline V gene encodes CDR1 DFQATT and CDR2 SNEGSKA (reference sequence). CDR3 nucleotide sequence: TGCAGTGCTAGAGTGGCCGGCTACTACAATGAGCAGTTCTTC. Translated, it gives CSARVAGYYNEQFF.

The chain has TRBV10-3 and TRBJ2-3; the D gene is possibly TRBD1 (5 bases). V was shortened by 3 bases and J by 4 bases, with 8 bases between the two germline ends. The length of the CDR3 is 13 residues. Germline loops: CDR1 ENHRY, CDR2 SYGVKD. The CDR3 nucleotides are TGTGCCATCAGTGATTTACAGGCAGATACGCAGTATTTT. The encoded protein is CAISDLQADTQYF.

In this sample, this clonotype turned up a few times. The chain is built from TRBV14 and TRBJ2-1; 9 bases map to TRBD2. This CDR3 region has 17 residues. Germline loops: CDR1 SGHDN, CDR2 FVKESK. V was clipped by 0 bases and J by 4 bases; unmatched bases: 7. The CDR3, as DNA: TGTGCCAGCAGCCAAGAAATAATAGCGGGGGTTTACAATGAGCAGTTCTTC. Its translation is CASSQEIIAGVYNEQFF.

This clonotype was detected many times. The chain combines TRBV20-1 with TRBJ1-4; 9 nucleotides line up with TRBD1. Germline loops: CDR1 DFQATT, CDR2 SNEGSKA (reference sequence). The CDR3 is 14 amino acids. V shed 6 bases and J 0 bases; nucleotides not matched to a gene: 2. The CDR3 region is CSARQGATNEKLFF. CDR3 nucleotide sequence: TGCAGTGCAAGACAGGGGGCAACTAATGAAAAACTGTTTTTT.

The chain employs TRBV18 and TRBJ1-2; D perhaps matches TRBD1 (6 bases). Germline V gene lookup returns CDR1 KGHSH and CDR2 LQKENI. This CDR3 contains 15 residues. V was trimmed by 0 bases and J by 4 bases, leaving 12 bases between them. Written as DNA, the CDR3 is TGTGCCAGCTCACCACCCGCAGGGGACGGCTATGGCTACACCTTC. Translating it yields CASSPPAGDGYGYTF. The complete variable domain, with remaining parts taken from reference TRBV18 and TRBJ1-2, reads NAGVMQNPRHLVRRRGQEARLRCSPMKGHSHVYWYRQLPEEGLKFMVYLQKENIIDESGMPKERFSAEFPKEGPSILRIQQVVRGDSAAYFCASSPPAGDGYGYTFGSGTRLTVV.

As regards this clonotype: Germline is not matched at one junction end, which may reflect a read error. The J gene is TRBJ2-5, the V gene TRBV5-1; 13 bases fit TRBD2. The CDR3 contains 16 residues. The germline gives CDR1 SGHRS, CDR2 YFSETQ. In nucleotides, the CDR3 is TGCGCCAGCAGTTTGGAACTAGCGGGGGGGGCAGAGACCCAGTACTTC. It specifies CASSLELAGGAETQYF.

This clonotype came up many times. This rearrangement joins TRBV20-1 to TRBJ2-5; D is unresolved. This CDR3 comprises 10 residues. The V end lost 4 bases, the J end lost 2 bases, and 2 bases lay between the germline ends. Germline loops: CDR1 DFQATT, CDR2 SNEGSKA (reference sequence). The CDR3 is CSAKQETQYF. The CDR3 bases are TGCAGTGCTAAGCAAGAGACCCAGTACTTC.

This chain joins TRBV6-1 and TRBJ2-5; no clear D gene. CDR3 length: 13 residues. V lost 8 bases and J 5 bases, leaving 15 bases between the germline ends. In germline, CDR1 is MNHNS, CDR2 SASEGT. The CDR3 here is CASQSTIRETQYF. The CDR3 DNA is TGTGCCAGCCAATCTACCATTAGGGAGACCCAGTACTTC.

This chain joins TRBV12-5 and TRBJ1-2; D may be TRBD1 (5 bases). The CDR3 loop spans 16 amino acids. V was shortened by 0 bases and J by 3 bases, with 14 bases between the two germline ends. Germline V gives CDR1 LGHNT, CDR2 FRNRAP. CDR3 sequence (DNA): TGTGCTAGTGGTTTGGTCCTCGGGCAGGGTCACTATGGCTACACCTTC. Its translation: CASGLVLGQGHYGYTF. The entire variable domain, with the rest obtained from reference TRBV12-5 and TRBJ1-2, is as follows: DARVTQTPRHKVTEMGQEVTMRCQPILGHNTVFWYRQTMMQGLELLAYFRNRAPLDDSGMPKDRFSAEMPDATLATLKIQPSEPRDSAVYFCASGLVLGQGHYGYTFGSGTRLTVV.

The rearrangement links TRBV5-1 to TRBJ2-1; either TRBD1 or TRBD2 may fit D (7 bases each). The CDR3 runs 16 residues. Trimming stripped 4 bases from V and 5 bases from J, with 19 bases between. Germline V gene sequence: CDR1 SGHRS, CDR2 YFSETQ. CDR3: CASSPSGGVRDNEQFF. DNA of the CDR3: TGCGCCAGCAGCCCCTCAGGGGGGGTAAGAGACAATGAGCAGTTCTTC.

This clonotype was counted only a few times. The chain carries TRBV28 and TRBJ2-5; D call uncertain. Trimming removed 3 bases at V and 5 bases at J, with 10 bases between. Germline CDR1 MDHEN, CDR2 SYDVKM. The CDR3 is 13 residues long. The CDR3 loop reads CASSFSLRETQYF. DNA for the CDR3: TGTGCCAGCAGTTTTTCTCTGCGGGAGACCCAGTACTTC. Complete variable domain (other parts from reference TRBV28 and TRBJ2-5): DVKVTQSSRYLVKRTGEKVFLECVQDMDHENMFWYRQDPGLGLRLIYFSYDVKMKEKGDIPEGYSVSREKKERFSLILESASTNQTSMYLCASSFSLRETQYFGPGTRLLVL.

Comments on this clonotype: This may be a read error: a much more frequent sequence differs by one nucleotide. The chain couples TRBV4-1 to TRBJ2-1; 8 bases match TRBD2. CDR1 is MGHRA, CDR2 YSYEKL, per germline. The length of the CDR3 is 16 residues. In nucleotides, the CDR3 is TGCGCCGGCAGCCAAGACGGGAGGGCAGCCTACAATGAGCAGTTCTTC. It codes for CAGSQDGRAAYNEQFF.

The V call is TRBV7-9, the J call TRBJ2-1; TRBD2 might be the D (6 bases). CDR3 length: 14 amino acids. The V gene's germline CDR1 is SEHNR and CDR2 FQNEAQ (reference sequence). The ends were cut back, 2 bases at V and 9 bases at J, with 14 bases in the middle. CDR3 nucleotide sequence: TGTGCCAGCAGCTTAACCCCGGGAGTAACTGAGCAGTTCTTC. Translating gives CASSLTPGVTEQFF.

The V and J genes are TRBV10-3 and TRBJ2-4, with 9 bases matching TRBD1. Germline-derived CDR1 and CDR2 are ENHRY and SYGVKD. V dropped 0 bases and J dropped 5; count of bases not matched to a gene: 2. CDR3 size: 15 residues. Written as DNA, the CDR3 is TGTGCCATCAGTGAGTCGGGACAGGGCCAAAACATTCAGTACTTC. The encoded protein is CAISESGQGQNIQYF.

This clonotype was seen repeatedly, ten times or more. The chain is built from TRBV12-3 or TRBV12-4 and TRBJ2-6; D perhaps matches TRBD1 (5 bases). The V end lost 7 bases, the J end lost 1 base, and 8 bases lay between the germline ends. The CDR3 is 14 residues long. The CDR3, as DNA: TGTGCCAGCACAAGGGGTTCTGGGGCCAACGTCCTGACTTTC. Translated: CASTRGSGANVLTF.

The CDR3 loop is CASSAGLAGGQVFF. The CDR3 nucleotides read TGTGCCAGCAGTGCTGGACTAGCGGGAGGGCAGGTGTTCTTC. This chain links TRBV25-1 with TRBJ2-1, with TRBD2 matching over 15 bases. V shed 4 bases and J 15 bases; nucleotides not matched to a gene: 7. CDR3 length equals 14 residues. CDR1 is MGHDK, CDR2 SYGVNS, per germline.

This clonotype was observed a few times. This chain connects TRBV6-1 to TRBJ1-5, with 11 nucleotides matching TRBD1. CDR1 is MNHNS and CDR2 is SASEGT in the germline V gene. With V trimmed by 4 bases and J by 1 base, 0 bases remained unmatched. This CDR3 spans 15 amino acids. The CDR3 DNA sequence: TGTGCCAGCAGTGGGGACAGGGGGAGCAATCAGCCCCAGCATTTT. Its translation is CASSGDRGSNQPQHF.

V and J are TRBV12-5 and TRBJ2-1; TRBD2 agrees at 8 bases. The germline V gene has CDR1 LGHNT and CDR2 FRNRAP. V shed 5 bases and J 12 bases; nucleotides not matched to a gene: 6. The CDR3 is made up of 12 amino acids. Here the CDR3 DNA reads TGTGCTAGTGGTCCGGGAGGGCCGGGGCAGTTCTTC. Translation: CASGPGGPGQFF.

The rearrangement links TRBV24-1 to TRBJ2-5; D unresolved. The CDR3 length is 14 residues. Trimming left V 4 bases short and J 5 bases short, with 13 bases between. Germline V lookup: CDR1 KGHDR, CDR2 SFDVKD. This CDR3 reads CATSDPDGYETQYF. The CDR3 DNA is TGTGCCACCAGTGACCCAGACGGGTACGAGACCCAGTACTTC.

The V call is TRBV12-3 or TRBV12-4, the J call TRBJ1-1, with 7 positions matching TRBD1. The CDR3 runs 15 residues. The V segment lost 2 bases and the J segment 2 bases; nucleotides outside the gene matches: 5. DNA of the CDR3: TGTGCCAGCAGTTTAACGTCAGGGGGTAACACTGAAGCTTTCTTT. It is translated as CASSLTSGGNTEAFF.

A few counts support this clonotype. The chain uses TRBV6-1 and TRBJ2-7; possible D gene TRBD1, 5 bases. V lost 6 bases and J lost 3, with 15 bases in between. This CDR3 spans 14 amino acids. Germline assignment: CDR1 MNHNS and CDR2 SASEGT. The CDR3 sequence: CASRSKQALYEQYV. The CDR3 DNA reads as TGTGCCAGCAGATCTAAACAGGCCCTCTACGAGCAGTACGTC.

A few counts support this clonotype. The chain uses TRBV6-2 or TRBV6-3 and TRBJ2-2; D is ambiguous. CDR1 and CDR2 from the germline V gene are MNHEY and SVGEGT. The V gene lost 8 bases and the J gene lost 7 bases, with 14 bases spanning the gap. The length of the CDR3 is 13 residues. CDR3 protein: CASHFWSGGELFF. Written as DNA, the CDR3 is TGTGCCAGCCACTTTTGGTCGGGCGGGGAGCTGTTTTTT.

This chain joins TRBV4-2 and TRBJ1-1; D possibly corresponds to TRBD1 (6 bases). The V gene lost 2 bases and the J gene lost 4 bases, with 20 bases spanning the gap. The CDR3 has 17 residues. Germline V gives CDR1 LGHNA, CDR2 YNFKEQ. CDR3 DNA sequence: TGTGCCAGCAGCCAACCGTCAACGACAGGTTGGTCCACTGAAGCTTTCTTT. Translated, it gives CASSQPSTTGWSTEAFF.

The chain couples TRBV3-1 to TRBJ2-1; no reliable D call. The CDR3 loop spans 14 amino acids. Trimming left V 1 base short and J 8 bases short, with 12 bases between. Germline V CDR1 and CDR2: LGHDT, YNNKEL (reference sequence). The CDR3 loop reads CASSQVGQSHEQFF. In nucleotides, the CDR3 is TGTGCCAGCAGCCAAGTGGGCCAGTCCCATGAGCAGTTCTTC.